One and the same sample provided the 25 T cell receptor beta chains below, sequenced in a study of Ad26.COV2.S vaccination and SARS-CoV-2 variants. TCRdb's table, derived via immunoSEQ multiplex PCR, lists solely in-frame clones and lacks some. The sample lists about 250,000 clones, around 87% seen once, with around 3.5% in the top ten. The treatment was: over 15 received Ad26.COV2.S at low or high dose, single or two shots; 5 received placebo; per-sample allocation not given. It was on day 63 after the first vaccine or placebo injection that samples were taken. Sample: peripheral blood, taken in a trial of Ad26.COV2.S vaccine versus placebo. The source of these receptors is a person between 18 and 60 years old who received the Ad26.COV2.S COVID-19 vaccine or a placebo.

The chain links TRBV5-6 to TRBJ1-2; tentative D call: TRBD1 (5 bases). Trimming took 6 bases from V and 6 from J, leaving 21 bases between them. The CDR3 has 15 residues. Germline V gene data show CDR1 as SGHDT and CDR2 as YYEEEE. CDR3 coding DNA: TGTGCCAGCACCCAACTGGGGACCGCGAAACATGGCTACACCTTC. It translates to CASTQLGTAKHGYTF.

This clone is a singleton in its sample. V and J are TRBV29-1 and TRBJ1-2; 9 bases match TRBD1. The CDR3 is 13 residues long. J was trimmed by 6 bases and V by 6 bases; bases with no gene match: 8. The germline CDR1 and CDR2 sequences are SQVTM and ANQGSEA. DNA of the CDR3: TGCAGCGTGAGGGGACAGGGAAGTGATGGCTACACCTTC. As protein: CSVRGQGSDGYTF.

This chain joins TRBV3-1 (or the pseudogene TRBV3-2) and TRBJ1-5; a weak D match, TRBD1 (5 bases). Trimming took 4 bases from V and 5 from J, leaving 15 bases between them. Per germline, CDR1 LGHDT and CDR2 YNNKEL (reference sequence). The CDR3 consists of 15 residues. CDR3 region: CASSPYSGVDQPQHF. CDR3 nucleotides: TGTGCCAGCAGCCCTTATTCGGGGGTGGATCAGCCCCAGCATTTT.

The chain recombines TRBV6-4 with TRBJ2-2; 10 nucleotides line up with TRBD2. The V gene end was trimmed by 4 bases and the J gene end by 3 bases; junction bases not matched to a gene: 5. CDR3 length: 16 amino acids. Germline V lookup: CDR1 MRHNA, CDR2 SNTAGT. The CDR3 is CASSASGRVDTGELFF. In DNA form, the CDR3 reads TGTGCCAGCAGTGCCAGCGGGAGGGTCGACACCGGGGAGCTGTTTTTT.

CDR3 protein: CASSFQGRNSPLHF. The DNA for the CDR3 is TGTGCCAGCAGCTTTCAGGGAAGGAATTCACCCCTCCACTTT. The chain links TRBV7-2 to TRBJ1-6, with TRBD1 as a possible D gene (5 bases). Per the germline V gene, CDR1 is SGHTA and CDR2 is FQGNSA. V lost 3 bases and J 7 bases, leaving 10 bases between the germline ends. The length of the CDR3 is 14 residues.

Details on this clone: This same CDR3 is encoded by further DNA sequences in the sample. The chain employs TRBV7-9 and TRBJ2-7; 10 bases map to TRBD1. CDR3 length equals 15 residues. Germline trimming cut 5 bases from V and 1 base from J; bases unmatched to any gene: 5. Germline V CDR1 and CDR2: SEHNR, FQNEAQ (reference sequence). The CDR3 nucleotides are TGTGCCAGCAGCCCGGGACAGGGGCTATCCTACGAGCAGTACTTC. Translating it yields CASSPGQGLSYEQYF.

The genes are TRBV7-9 and TRBJ2-2; 9 positions agree with TRBD2. The CDR3 has 15 amino acids. Germline V gene sequence: CDR1 SEHNR, CDR2 FQNEAQ (reference sequence). V lost 4 bases, J lost 7 bases, and 7 bases stayed unmatched. Here the CDR3 reads CASSSSGTDGGELFF. The CDR3 DNA reads as TGTGCCAGCAGCTCTAGCGGGACGGATGGCGGGGAGCTGTTTTTT.

This clone occurred a few times. The chain has TRBV7-7 and TRBJ2-7; D is possibly TRBD1 (5 bases). CDR1 is SSHAT and CDR2 is FNYEAQ in the germline V gene (reference sequence). Trimming cost V 1 base and J 3 bases, with 13 bases left between them. This CDR3 has 15 amino acids. For the CDR3, the DNA is TGTGCCAGCAGCTTAGTCCGGCAGGGCGGCTACGAGCAGTACTTC. Amino acid sequence: CASSLVRQGGYEQYF.

The chain links TRBV4-2 to TRBJ1-4; D not resolved. V was pared by 2 bases and J by 5 bases, with 9 bases between. CDR3 length equals 14 residues. Germline V gene data show CDR1 as LGHNA and CDR2 as YNFKEQ. This chain's CDR3 is CASSQILGNEKLFF. CDR3 DNA: TGTGCCAGCAGCCAAATATTAGGAAATGAAAAACTGTTTTTT.

This sequence joins TRBV12-5 and TRBJ2-1, with D tentatively TRBD2 (5 bases). The CDR3 loop spans 15 amino acids. CDR1 and CDR2 (germline): LGHNT, FRNRAP. V was shortened by 7 bases and J by 0 bases, with 13 bases between the two germline ends. CDR3 sequence: CASAPSFGSYNEQFF. CDR3 DNA sequence: TGTGCTAGTGCGCCTAGCTTCGGCTCCTACAATGAGCAGTTCTTC.

J is TRBJ2-7 and V is TRBV10-3; 14 bases align to TRBD2. There are 15 residues in the CDR3. Per germline, CDR1 ENHRY and CDR2 SYGVKD. V lost 3 bases to trimming and J lost 7 bases; unmatched junction nucleotides: 5. The CDR3 bases are TGTGCCATCAGTGACCCCGGACTAGCGGGAGGTGAGCAGTACTTC. This sequence encodes CAISDPGLAGGEQYF.

This clone was counted once. The chain combines TRBV23-1 with TRBJ1-1; D gene ambiguous. TRBV23-1 belongs to the ORF category, with a function that is uncertain. CDR3 length: 13 amino acids. V lost 11 bases, J lost 3 bases, and 16 bases lay in between. The CDR3 region is CAQLEDGDTEAFF. CDR3 nucleotide sequence: TGCGCCCAATTGGAGGATGGTGACACTGAAGCTTTCTTT.

This clone was recorded only once. The chain has TRBV5-1 and TRBJ2-5, with TRBD1 as a possible D gene (6 bases). The V and J ends lost 2 bases and 0 bases respectively, with 8 bases between them. There are 14 residues in the CDR3. Germline values: CDR1 SGHRS, CDR2 YFSETQ. The chain's CDR3 is CASSFGQYQETQYF. The CDR3 DNA sequence: TGCGCCAGCAGCTTCGGACAGTACCAAGAGACCCAGTACTTC.

The rearrangement joins TRBV7-9 to TRBJ1-2; D not resolved. CDR3 length: 14 amino acids. V lost 1 base and J lost 3, with 9 bases in between. CDR1 is SEHNR and CDR2 is FQNEAQ in the germline V gene (reference sequence). The CDR3 reads CASSLGAGDYGYTF. CDR3 DNA sequence: TGTGCCAGCAGCTTAGGTGCAGGAGACTATGGCTACACCTTC.

The gene calls are TRBV5-1 and TRBJ2-2; the match to TRBD2 covers 10 bases. Germline V lookup: CDR1 SGHRS, CDR2 YFSETQ. Trimming cost V 4 bases and J 0 bases; bases outside gene matches: 6. The CDR3 runs 17 residues. The chain's CDR3 is CASSAGLAVTNTGELFF. The CDR3 nucleotides read TGCGCCAGCAGCGCCGGACTAGCGGTGACGAACACCGGGGAGCTGTTTTTT.

Only a few counts were recorded for this clone. This sequence joins TRBV11-3 and TRBJ2-4, with 7 bases that match TRBD2. This CDR3 has 16 residues. Germline V gene lookup returns CDR1 SGHNT and CDR2 YENEEA. V lost 0 bases, J lost 4 bases, and 6 bases stayed unmatched. The DNA of the CDR3 is TGTGCCAGCAGCTTAGAGGCTAGCGGAGCTAAAAACATTCAGTACTTC. Amino acid sequence: CASSLEASGAKNIQYF.

V and J are TRBV18 and TRBJ2-3; 8 nucleotides line up with TRBD1. The CDR3 is made up of 17 amino acids. J gave up 4 bases and V 3 bases, and 12 bases lay outside the gene matches. CDR1 is KGHSH and CDR2 is LQKENI in the germline V gene. CDR3 sequence reads: CASSPNSGNRGADTQYF. In nucleotides, the CDR3 is TGTGCCAGCTCACCCAACTCAGGGAACAGGGGGGCAGATACGCAGTATTTT.

J is TRBJ2-7 and V is TRBV7-2; 8 bases match TRBD1. The CDR3 loop spans 15 amino acids. V dropped 2 bases and J dropped 3; count of bases not matched to a gene: 6. Germline-derived CDR1 and CDR2 are SGHTA and FQGNSA. The CDR3 coding sequence is TGTGCCAGCAGCTTACGGACAGGGCAACTCTACGAGCAGTACTTC. Amino acid sequence: CASSLRTGQLYEQYF.

A few counts support this clone. The genes are TRBV7-2 and TRBJ1-5, with D maybe TRBD1 (5 bases). From germline, CDR1 is SGHTA and CDR2 FQGNSA. V lost 2 bases and J lost 5, with 10 bases in between. This CDR3 has 14 amino acids. CDR3 nucleotides: TGTGCCAGCAGCTTATACCAGGGCGATCAGCCCCAGCATTTT. Residues: CASSLYQGDQPQHF.

The chain combines TRBV2 with TRBJ1-4; D not certain. The V end was cut by 2 bases, the J end by 3 bases, with 7 bases between. The CDR3 runs 14 residues. Germline CDR1 is SNHLY and CDR2 is FYNNEI. CDR3 in DNA: TGTGCCAGCAGTGAATTGGGAGCTAATGAAAAACTGTTTTTT. Translating it yields CASSELGANEKLFF. Based on the CDR3 plus reference TRBV2 and TRBJ1-4, the full variable domain is EPEVTQTPSHQVTQMGQEVILRCVPISNHLYFYWYRQILGQKVEFLVSFYNNEISEKSEIFDDQFSVERPDGSNFTLKIRSTKLEDSAMYFCASSELGANEKLFFGSGTQLSVL.

V gene TRBV15 combines with J gene TRBJ1-2; maybe TRBD1 (5 bases). CDR1 and CDR2 (germline): LNHNV, YYDKDF (reference sequence). The CDR3 runs to 15 residues. Between the trimmed V and J ends, which lost 0 bases and 4 bases, there was a span of 12 bases. The CDR3 region has the DNA TGTGCCACCAGCAGAGATCGGGGCGGAATCTATGGCTACACCTTC. Encoded protein: CATSRDRGGIYGYTF. Full variable domain (missing parts from reference TRBV15 and TRBJ1-2): DAMVIQNPRYQVTQFGKPVTLSCSQTLNHNVMYWYQQKSSQAPKLLFHYYDKDFNNEADTPDNFQSRRPNTSFCFLDIRSPGLGDTAMYLCATSRDRGGIYGYTFGSGTRLTVV.

V and J are TRBV2 and TRBJ2-4; 7 bases are a match to TRBD2. The CDR3 has 15 residues. Germline values: CDR1 SNHLY, CDR2 FYNNEI. The trim removed 4 bases at V and 2 bases at J, leaving 5 bases unmatched. The CDR3 coding sequence is TGTGCCAGCAGTGCGAAACTAGCGACCAAAAACATTCAGTACTTC. Protein: CASSAKLATKNIQYF.

This clone was seen only a few times. The chain recombines TRBV7-9 with TRBJ2-2, with D unclear. V lost 3 bases and J 8 bases, leaving 7 bases between the germline ends. The germline gives CDR1 SEHNR, CDR2 FQNEAQ (reference sequence). CDR3 length equals 12 residues. CDR3 amino acids: CASSFSGGELFF. The CDR3 coding sequence is TGTGCCAGCAGCTTTAGTGGAGGGGAGCTGTTTTTT.

The CDR3 nucleotides are TGTGCCAGCAGCTTAGGGGTTACGGGTGGCTACACCTTC. Residues: CASSLGVTGGYTF. The gene calls are TRBV11-2 and TRBJ1-2; D remains unclear. V lost 1 base and J lost 7, with 10 bases in between. The CDR3 is made up of 13 amino acids. CDR1 is SGHAT and CDR2 is FQNNGV in the germline V gene.

This clone was seen only once. The chain links TRBV6-5 to TRBJ2-1, with TRBD2 matching 13 bases. The J segment lost 7 bases and the V segment lost 6 bases, leaving 6 bases of the junction unmatched. The CDR3 extends over 15 amino acids. The germline V gene encodes CDR1 MNHEY and CDR2 SVGAGI. The CDR3 loop is CASRRTSGRDNEQFF. As DNA, the CDR3 is TGTGCCAGCAGGAGGACTAGCGGGAGAGATAATGAGCAGTTCTTC.